A single T cell receptor beta chain is shown here with its context. In germline, CDR1 is SGHRS, CDR2 YFSETQ. V gave up 3 bases and J gave up 0 bases, with 10 bases separating them. This CDR3 spans 14 amino acids. This record comes from a study of cytomegalovirus exposure and HLA in healthy donors. This PCR relied on a set of 60 Vbeta primers and 13 Jbeta primers. Profiling relied on immunoSEQ multiplex PCR, and the TCRdb table lists in-frame clones only, not all of them. The data contain about 64,000 clones, roughly 70% of them singletons. The chain is built from TRBV5-1 and TRBJ2-7, with D possibly being TRBD1 (7 bases). This receptor was taken from a male donor in good health and CMV-seropositive. Specimen: PBMCs. The CDR3 nucleotides read TGCGCCAGCAGCTCTCAGGGGGGCTCCTACGAGCAGTACTTC. Its translation: CASSSQGGSYEQYF.